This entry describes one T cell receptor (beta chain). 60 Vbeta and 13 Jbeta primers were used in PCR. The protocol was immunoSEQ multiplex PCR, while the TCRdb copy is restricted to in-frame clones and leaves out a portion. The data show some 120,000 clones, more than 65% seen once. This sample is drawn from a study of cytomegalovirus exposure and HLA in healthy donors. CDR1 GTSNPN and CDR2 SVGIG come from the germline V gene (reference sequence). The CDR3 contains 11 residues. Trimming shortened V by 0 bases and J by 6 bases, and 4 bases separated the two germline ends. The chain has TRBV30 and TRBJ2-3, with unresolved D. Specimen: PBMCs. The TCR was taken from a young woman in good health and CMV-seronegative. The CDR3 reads CAWSVRDTQYF. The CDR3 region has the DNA TGTGCCTGGAGTGTACGGGATACGCAGTATTTT.